These 9 T cell receptor beta chains originate from one sample sequenced in a study of blood T cell repertoires in COVID-19. Libraries were prepared by immunoSEQ multiplex PCR; TCRdb keeps only in-frame clonotypes and omits some of them. The sample lists 150,000 to 200,000 clones, approximately 87% occurring once. Sequenced material: peripheral blood. The receptors stem from a woman aged 70-85 years with acute or convalescent COVID-19.

This chain joins TRBV27 and TRBJ2-7, with D maybe TRBD2 (5 bases). The germline V and J ends were trimmed by 3 bases and 5 bases, with 14 bases remaining between them. The CDR3 spans 14 residues. Germline values: CDR1 MNHEY, CDR2 SMNVEV (reference sequence). CDR3 region: CASSFSGELHEQYF. CDR3 nucleotides: TGTGCCAGCAGTTTTAGTGGGGAGCTCCACGAGCAGTACTTC.

The CDR3 loop is CASGSPLNEKLFF. CDR3 in DNA: TGTGCCAGCGGTAGCCCGTTAAATGAAAAACTGTTTTTT. V is TRBV12-3 or TRBV12-4 and J is TRBJ1-4; D unclear. Trimming took off 8 bases at V and 5 bases at J, with 12 bases between the two ends. The CDR3 length is 13 residues.

The CDR3 coding sequence is TGTGCCAGCAGCGGTATGACAGGGGACAATGAGCAGTTCTTC. Encoded protein: CASSGMTGDNEQFF. This chain uses TRBV9 with TRBJ2-1; 8 positions match TRBD1. The CDR3 is 14 amino acids. J was trimmed by 5 bases and V by 3 bases; bases with no gene match: 4. Germline lookup yields CDR1 SGDLS and CDR2 YYNGEE.

This clone showed up just once. This rearrangement joins TRBV2 to TRBJ2-7, with 8 bases lining up with TRBD1. The germline V gene has CDR1 SNHLY and CDR2 FYNNEI. Trimming removed 5 bases from V and 6 bases from J; junction bases left unmatched: 6. The CDR3 consists of 13 residues. The chain's CDR3 is CASSWTGFREQYF. In DNA form, the CDR3 reads TGTGCCAGCAGTTGGACAGGGTTTCGCGAGCAGTACTTC.

This clone was recorded a few times. The gene calls are TRBV21-1 and TRBJ2-7; the table's D call, TRBD2, was not checked against the DNA. TRBV21-1 is labeled a pseudogene. The CDR3 covers 11 residues. The chain's CDR3 is CASSKTRFLYF. In DNA, the CDR3 is TGTGCCAGCAGCAAAACTAGATTCTTGTACTTC.

This chain uses TRBV9 with TRBJ1-2; the D is unclear. The CDR3 contains 13 residues. The V end was cut by 5 bases, the J end by 8 bases, with 16 bases between. The germline V gene encodes CDR1 SGDLS and CDR2 YYNGEE. CDR3 nucleotide sequence: TGTGCCAGCAGGAACCAAGCAGGCACGGGCTACACCTTC. It yields the protein CASRNQAGTGYTF.

This chain connects TRBV4-2 to TRBJ2-2; 8 bases are shared with TRBD1. This CDR3 is 15 amino acids long. The V gene end was trimmed by 3 bases and the J gene end by 6 bases; junction bases not matched to a gene: 6. Germline loops: CDR1 LGHNA, CDR2 YNFKEQ. The CDR3 coding sequence is TGTGCCAGCAGCCATCAGACAGGGGATCCCGGGGAGCTGTTTTTT. It codes for CASSHQTGDPGELFF.

The chain is built from TRBV7-9 and TRBJ2-5, with D maybe TRBD2 (6 bases). Germline values: CDR1 SEHNR, CDR2 FQNEAQ (reference sequence). Between the trimmed V and J ends, which lost 5 bases and 3 bases, there was a span of 13 bases. The CDR3 length is 14 residues. The CDR3 sequence: CASSRLALEETQYF. The CDR3, as DNA: TGTGCCAGCAGCCGCCTAGCGCTTGAAGAGACCCAGTACTTC.

The genes are TRBV5-1 and TRBJ1-2; tentatively, D is TRBD1 (6 bases). CDR3 length: 15 amino acids. V was pared by 2 bases and J by 6 bases, with 17 bases between. Germline V gene lookup returns CDR1 SGHRS and CDR2 YFSETQ. The DNA for the CDR3 is TGCGCCAGCAGCTTAACGTCGGGCAGGGGTAATGGCTACACCTTC. Amino acids: CASSLTSGRGNGYTF.